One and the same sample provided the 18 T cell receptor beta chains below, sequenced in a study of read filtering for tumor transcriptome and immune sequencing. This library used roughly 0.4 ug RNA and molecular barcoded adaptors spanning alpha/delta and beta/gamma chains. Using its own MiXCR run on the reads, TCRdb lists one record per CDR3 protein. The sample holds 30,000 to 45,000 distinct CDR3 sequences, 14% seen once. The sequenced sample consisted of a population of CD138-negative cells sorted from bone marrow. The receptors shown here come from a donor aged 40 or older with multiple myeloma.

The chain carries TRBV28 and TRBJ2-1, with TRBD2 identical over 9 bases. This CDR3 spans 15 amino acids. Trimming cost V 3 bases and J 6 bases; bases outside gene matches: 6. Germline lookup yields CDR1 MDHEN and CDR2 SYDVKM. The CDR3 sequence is CASSFRLAGLNEQFF. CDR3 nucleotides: TGTGCCAGCAGTTTCCGGCTAGCGGGGCTCAATGAGCAGTTCTTC.

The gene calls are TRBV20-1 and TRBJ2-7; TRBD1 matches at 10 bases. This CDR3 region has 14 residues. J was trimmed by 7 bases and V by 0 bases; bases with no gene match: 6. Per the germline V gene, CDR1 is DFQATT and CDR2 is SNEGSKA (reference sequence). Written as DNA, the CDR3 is TGCAGTGCTAGAGACAGGGGACAGGGGAGGGAGCAGTACTTC. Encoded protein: CSARDRGQGREQYF.

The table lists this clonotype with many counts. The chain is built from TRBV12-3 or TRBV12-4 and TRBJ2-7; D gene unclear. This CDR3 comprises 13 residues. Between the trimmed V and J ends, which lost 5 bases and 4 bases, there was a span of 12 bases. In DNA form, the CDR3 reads TGTGCCAGCAGTCCTAACCTCGGGTACGAGCAGTACTTC. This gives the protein CASSPNLGYEQYF.

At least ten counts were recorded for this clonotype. The CDR3 sequence: CASSVRRGGTDTQYF. Here the CDR3 DNA reads TGTGCCAGCAGTGTTCGGCGGGGGGGCACAGATACGCAGTATTTT. V and J are TRBV2 and TRBJ2-3; TRBD2 aligns across 8 bases. The CDR3 extends over 15 amino acids. V was clipped by 4 bases and J by 1 base; unmatched bases: 4. Germline V lookup: CDR1 SNHLY, CDR2 FYNNEI. Full variable domain (remainder filled in from reference TRBV2 and TRBJ2-3): EPEVTQTPSHQVTQMGQEVILRCVPISNHLYFYWYRQILGQKVEFLVSFYNNEISEKSEIFDDQFSVERPDGSNFTLKIRSTKLEDSAMYFCASSVRRGGTDTQYFGPGTRLTVL.

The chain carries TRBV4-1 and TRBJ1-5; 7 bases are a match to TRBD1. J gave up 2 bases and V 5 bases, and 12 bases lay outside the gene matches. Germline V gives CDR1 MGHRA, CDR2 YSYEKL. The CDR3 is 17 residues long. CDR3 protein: CASSDTRGPLGNQPQHF. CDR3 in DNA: TGCGCCAGCAGCGACACAAGGGGGCCATTGGGCAATCAGCCCCAGCATTTT.

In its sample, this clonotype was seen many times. Written as DNA, the CDR3 is TGTGCCAGCAACCCCTTGGGACAGATGAACACTGAAGCTTTCTTT. This translates into CASNPLGQMNTEAFF. This sequence joins TRBV11-3 and TRBJ1-1; TRBD1 aligns across 7 bases. Germline lookup yields CDR1 SGHNT and CDR2 YENEEA. Trimming removed 7 bases from V and 0 bases from J; junction bases left unmatched: 8. This CDR3 spans 15 amino acids.

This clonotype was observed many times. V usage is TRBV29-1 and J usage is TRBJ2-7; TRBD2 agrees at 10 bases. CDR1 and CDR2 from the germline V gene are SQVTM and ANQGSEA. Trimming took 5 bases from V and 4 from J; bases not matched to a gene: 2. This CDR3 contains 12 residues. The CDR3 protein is CSVLAGAYEQYF. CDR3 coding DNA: TGCAGCGTTCTAGCGGGGGCATACGAGCAGTACTTC.

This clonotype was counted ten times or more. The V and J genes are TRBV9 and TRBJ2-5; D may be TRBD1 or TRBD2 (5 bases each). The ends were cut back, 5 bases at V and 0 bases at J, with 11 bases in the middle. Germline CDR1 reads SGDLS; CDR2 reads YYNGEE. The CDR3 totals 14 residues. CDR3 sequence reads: CASSEGPNQETQYF. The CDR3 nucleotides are TGTGCCAGCAGTGAGGGACCGAACCAAGAGACCCAGTACTTC.

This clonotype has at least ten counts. CDR3: CASSLGGQNTEAFF. The CDR3 nucleotides read TGTGCCAGCAGTTTGGGGGGCCAGAACACTGAAGCTTTCTTT. The gene calls are TRBV28 and TRBJ1-1; a weak D match, TRBD1 (6 bases). V lost 3 bases to trimming and J lost 1 base, with 9 bases between them. Germline values: CDR1 MDHEN, CDR2 SYDVKM. The CDR3 runs to 14 residues.

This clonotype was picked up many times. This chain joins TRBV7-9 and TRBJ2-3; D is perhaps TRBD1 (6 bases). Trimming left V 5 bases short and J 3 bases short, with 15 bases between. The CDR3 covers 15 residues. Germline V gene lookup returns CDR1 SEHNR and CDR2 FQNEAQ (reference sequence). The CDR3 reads CASSPDGGGTDTQYF. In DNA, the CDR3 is TGTGCCAGCAGCCCGGATGGGGGCGGAACAGATACGCAGTATTTT.

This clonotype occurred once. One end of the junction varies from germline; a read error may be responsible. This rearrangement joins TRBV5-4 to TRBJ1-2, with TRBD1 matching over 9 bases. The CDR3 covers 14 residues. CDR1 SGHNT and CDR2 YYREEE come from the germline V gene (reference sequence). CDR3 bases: TGTGCCAGCAGCATGGGACAGGGATACTATGGCTTCACCTTC. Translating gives CASSMGQGYYGFTF. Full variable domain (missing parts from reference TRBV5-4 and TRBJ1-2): ETGVTQSPTHLIKTRGQQVTLRCSSQSGHNTVSWYQQALGQGPQFIFQYYREEENGRGNFPPRFSGLQFPNYSSELNVNALELDDSALYLCASSMGQGYYGFTFGSGTRLTVV.

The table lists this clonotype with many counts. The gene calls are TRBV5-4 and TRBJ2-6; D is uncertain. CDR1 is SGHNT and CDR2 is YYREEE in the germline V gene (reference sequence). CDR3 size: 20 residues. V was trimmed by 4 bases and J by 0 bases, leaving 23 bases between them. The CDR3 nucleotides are TGTGCCAGCAGCCGACCGACCCCCGGGCCCTTGGACTCTGGGGCCAACGTCCTGACTTTC. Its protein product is CASSRPTPGPLDSGANVLTF.

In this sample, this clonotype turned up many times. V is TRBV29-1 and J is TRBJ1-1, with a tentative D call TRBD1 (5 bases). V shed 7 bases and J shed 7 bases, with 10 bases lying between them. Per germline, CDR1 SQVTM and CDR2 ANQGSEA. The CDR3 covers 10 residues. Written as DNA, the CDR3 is TGCAGCGCTAGAGACAGTGAAGCTTTCTTT. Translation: CSARDSEAFF. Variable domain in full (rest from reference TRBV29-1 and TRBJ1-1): SAVISQKPSRDICQRGTSLTIQCQVDSQVTMMFWYRQQPGQSLTLIATANQGSEATYESGFVIDKFPISRPNLTFSTLTVSNMSPEDSSIYLCSARDSEAFFGQGTRLTVV.

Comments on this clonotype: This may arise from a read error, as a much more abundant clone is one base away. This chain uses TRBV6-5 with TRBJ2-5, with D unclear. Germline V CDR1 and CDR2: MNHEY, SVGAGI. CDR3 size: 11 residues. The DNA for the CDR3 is TGTGCCAGCAGTTACATCGAGACCCAGGACTTC. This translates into CASSYIETQDF.

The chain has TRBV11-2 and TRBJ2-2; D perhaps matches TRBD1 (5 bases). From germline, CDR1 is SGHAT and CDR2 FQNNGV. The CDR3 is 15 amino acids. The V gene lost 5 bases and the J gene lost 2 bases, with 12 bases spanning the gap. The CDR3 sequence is CASSDQGINTGELFF. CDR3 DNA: TGTGCCAGCAGCGACCAGGGTATTAACACCGGGGAGCTGTTTTTT.

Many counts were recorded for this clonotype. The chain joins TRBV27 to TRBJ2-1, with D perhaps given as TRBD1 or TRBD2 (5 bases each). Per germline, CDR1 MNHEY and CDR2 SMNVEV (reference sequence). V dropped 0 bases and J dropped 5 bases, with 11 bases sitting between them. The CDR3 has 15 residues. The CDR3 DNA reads TGTGCCAGCAGTTTATCTGGGACCTATAACAATGAGCAGTTCTTC. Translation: CASSLSGTYNNEQFF.

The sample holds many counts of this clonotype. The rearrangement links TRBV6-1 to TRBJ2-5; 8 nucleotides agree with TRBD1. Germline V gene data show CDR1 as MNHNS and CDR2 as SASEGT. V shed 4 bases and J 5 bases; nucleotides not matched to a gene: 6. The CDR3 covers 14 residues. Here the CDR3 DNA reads TGTGCCAGCAGTGTCGACAGGGGCTGGGAGACCCAGTACTTC. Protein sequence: CASSVDRGWETQYF.

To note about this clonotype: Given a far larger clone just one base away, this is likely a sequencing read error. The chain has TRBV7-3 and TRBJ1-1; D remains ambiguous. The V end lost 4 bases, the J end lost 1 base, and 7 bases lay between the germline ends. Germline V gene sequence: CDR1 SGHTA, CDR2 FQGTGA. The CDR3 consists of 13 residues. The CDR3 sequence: CASSSQANTEAFF. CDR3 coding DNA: TGTGCCAGCAGCTCTCAGGCGAACACTGAAGCTTTCTTT. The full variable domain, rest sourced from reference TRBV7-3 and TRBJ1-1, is GAGVSQTPSNKVTEKGKYVELRCDPISGHTALYWYRQSLGQGPEFLIYFQGTGAADDSGLPNDRFFAVRPEGSVSTLKIQRTERGDSAVYLCASSSQANTEAFFGQGTRLTVV.